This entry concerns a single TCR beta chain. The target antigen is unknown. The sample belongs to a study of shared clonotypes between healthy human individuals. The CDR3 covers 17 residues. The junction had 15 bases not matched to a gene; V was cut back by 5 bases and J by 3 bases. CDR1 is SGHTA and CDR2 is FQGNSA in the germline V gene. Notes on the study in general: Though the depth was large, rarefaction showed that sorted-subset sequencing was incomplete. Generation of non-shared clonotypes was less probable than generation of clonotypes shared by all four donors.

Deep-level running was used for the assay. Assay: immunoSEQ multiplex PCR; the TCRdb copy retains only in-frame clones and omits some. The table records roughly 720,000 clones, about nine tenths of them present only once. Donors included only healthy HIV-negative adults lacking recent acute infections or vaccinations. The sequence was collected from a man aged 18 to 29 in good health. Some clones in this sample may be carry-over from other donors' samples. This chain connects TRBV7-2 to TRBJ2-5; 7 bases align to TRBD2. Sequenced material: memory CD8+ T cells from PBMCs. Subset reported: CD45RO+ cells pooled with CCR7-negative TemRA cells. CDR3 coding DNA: TGTGCCAGCAGCAATGAGTTTTCGCGGGGGAGGAAAGAGACCCAGTACTTC. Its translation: CASSNEFSRGRKETQYF. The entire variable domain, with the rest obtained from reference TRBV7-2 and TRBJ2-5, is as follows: GAGVSQSPSNKVTEKGKDVELRCDPISGHTALYWYRQSLGQGLEFLIYFQGNSAPDKSGLPSDRFSAERTGGSVSTLTIQRTQQEDSAVYLCASSNEFSRGRKETQYFGPGTRLLVL.